These 2 T cell receptor beta chains came from one sample sequenced in a study of blood T cell repertoires in COVID-19. Generated by immunoSEQ multiplex PCR, the TCRdb table keeps only in-frame clones and is missing some. Of 50,000 to 70,000 clones in the sample, about 75% were seen once. The sample consisted of peripheral blood. These receptors originate from a man aged 45-65 years with active or convalescent COVID-19.

This clone was found a few times. The J gene is TRBJ2-2, the V gene TRBV5-1, with D possibly being TRBD1 (6 bases). The germline CDR1 and CDR2 sequences are SGHRS and YFSETQ. There are 16 residues in the CDR3. Deletions cut 5 bases from V and 7 bases from J, with 21 bases between. The CDR3 spells CASSKVLQGEDGELFF. The CDR3 nucleotides are TGCGCCAGCAGTAAGGTGCTACAGGGAGAGGACGGGGAGCTGTTTTTT.

The chain couples TRBV7-2 to TRBJ2-4; D unclear. Trimming removed 4 bases at V and 6 bases at J, with 4 bases between. CDR1 is SGHTA, CDR2 FQGNSA, per germline. There are 11 residues in the CDR3. CDR3 in DNA: TGTGCCAGCAGCTCCTCAAACATTCAGTACTTC. Protein product: CASSSSNIQYF.